This TCR beta chain comes out of a study of T cell changes during pregnancy in multiple sclerosis. Method: immunoSEQ multiplex PCR; TCRdb's copy keeps in-frame clones and lacks some. The sample has approximately 84,000 clones; roughly 93% are singletons. Sequencing used peripheral blood, obtained in the third trimester of pregnancy. The receptor was isolated from a female donor with multiple sclerosis, enrolled in a pregnancy study.

The CDR3 reads CASSLIRRGNTEAFF. CDR3 bases: TGTGCCAGCAGCTTAATAAGGCGAGGGAACACTGAAGCTTTCTTT. The chain employs TRBV7-3 and TRBJ1-1; D is ambiguous. CDR1 is SGHTA, CDR2 FQGTGA, per germline. CDR3 length: 15 amino acids. V lost 1 base and J lost 1, with 10 bases in between.